This TCR beta chain was captured in a study of blood T cell repertoires in COVID-19. About the study: Material from acute and convalescent COVID-19 was sourced from the United States, Italy and Spain. In each case, the material was cDNA or gDNA derived from T cells, B-cell-depleted T cells, or PBMCs.

Germline values: CDR1 SEHNR, CDR2 FQNEAQ (reference sequence). Trimming pared 9 bases from V and 4 bases from J, leaving 15 bases between. The CDR3 spans 13 residues. The Seattle patients, enrolled during active infection, were followed longitudinally. Original processing notes: The assay estimated nucleated cells by amplifying reference gene primers. Sequencing was performed with immunoSEQ multiplex PCR; in TCRdb, only in-frame clones are kept and a portion is missing. Clone size and the V and J calls come from that table; the DNA yielded D and trimming. The table lists under 550,000 clones, approximately 90% of them singletons.

Sequenced: peripheral blood. This clonotype was sampled from a man younger than 30 with COVID-19, enrolled during active disease. The V gene is TRBV7-9, the J gene TRBJ1-1; possible D gene TRBD1, 5 bases. Here the CDR3 DNA reads TGTGCCAGTGGACGGGGGTCAGGCACTGAAGCTTTCTTT. Its protein product is CASGRGSGTEAFF.